These 14 T cell receptor beta chains originate from one sample sequenced in a study of T cell responses to AZD1222 COVID-19 vaccine (dated by TCRdb to the early 2020s). The sample's time point, from its label and the paper: baseline before first vaccination. The library was generated by the immunoSEQ multiplex PCR assay. Sourced from immuneACCESS, this table was stored by TCRdb with only in-frame sequences that have V and J called. A share of the clones is absent; for the studies checked, an unresolved V gene accounts for under half, and the remainder has no known explanation. This sample has 100,000 to 110,000 clones in its table, and around 90% of those were observed once. Clones ranked in the top ten supply over 1.5% of the sample. Sample: peripheral blood, taken on day 0 of AZD1222 vaccination. These receptors came from an adult in good health.

The chain combines TRBV18 with TRBJ1-1, with a tentative D call TRBD1 (5 bases). The CDR3 spans 15 residues. Per germline, CDR1 KGHSH and CDR2 LQKENI. The ends were cut back, 2 bases at V and 4 bases at J, with 14 bases in the middle. CDR3 sequence (DNA): TGTGCCAGCTCACCAACACGCAGGGAGCTCACTGAAGCTTTCTTT. Translation: CASSPTRRELTEAFF.

The rearrangement joins TRBV18 to TRBJ1-1; D perhaps matches TRBD1 (6 bases). V was cut by 6 bases and J by 3 bases, with 14 bases left in between. Per the germline V gene, CDR1 is KGHSH and CDR2 is LQKENI. The CDR3 sequence is 14 residues long. This CDR3 reads CASSDGGQDTEAFF. In nucleotides, the CDR3 is TGTGCCAGCTCTGATGGGGGGCAGGACACTGAAGCTTTCTTT.

This sequence joins TRBV15 and TRBJ2-6, with 8 bases fitting TRBD2. There are 19 residues in the CDR3. Germline CDR1 reads LNHNV; CDR2 reads YYDKDF (reference sequence). The ends lost 2 bases at V and 0 bases at J; junction bases unmatched: 9. In nucleotides, the CDR3 is TGTGCCACCAGCAGACGGTCCGGGACTAGTCGCTCTGGGGCCAACGTCCTGACTTTC. Translating gives CATSRRSGTSRSGANVLTF.

The chain recombines TRBV10-3 with TRBJ2-1; possible D gene TRBD1, 5 bases. Trimming took off 11 bases at V and 3 bases at J, with 17 bases between the two ends. The CDR3 has 14 amino acids. Germline V gene data show CDR1 as ENHRY and CDR2 as SYGVKD. The CDR3 DNA reads TGTGCCGTGGATGACAGTGGATTCTACAATGAGCAGTTCTTC. Translation: CAVDDSGFYNEQFF.

The genes are TRBV5-1 and TRBJ2-7, with TRBD1 as a possible D gene (6 bases). The V gene lost 3 bases and the J gene lost 3 bases, with 16 bases spanning the gap. The CDR3 is made up of 15 amino acids. The germline V gene has CDR1 SGHRS and CDR2 YFSETQ. The CDR3: CASSWTRGGSYEQYF. CDR3 DNA sequence: TGCGCCAGCAGCTGGACTCGAGGGGGTAGCTACGAGCAGTACTTC.

CDR3 nucleotides: TGTGCCAGCACGGAGGGGAGGATAGCCAAAAACATTCAGTACTTC. Translated: CASTEGRIAKNIQYF. The chain is built from TRBV28 and TRBJ2-4; D perhaps matches TRBD2 (6 bases). The V gene's germline CDR1 is MDHEN and CDR2 SYDVKM. The V end was cut by 7 bases, the J end by 0 bases, with 13 bases between. CDR3 length: 15 amino acids.

The chain employs TRBV20-1 and TRBJ1-2, with D uncertain. CDR3 length equals 16 residues. With 3 bases removed from V and 7 bases from J, the gap between germline ends came to 24 bases. Germline V gives CDR1 DFQATT, CDR2 SNEGSKA (reference sequence). CDR3 sequence: CSASFRVGMASFGYTF. The CDR3 bases are TGCAGTGCTAGTTTCAGAGTTGGTATGGCTTCGTTTGGCTACACCTTC.

The chain uses TRBV11-2 and TRBJ2-7; unclear D gene. Germline-derived CDR1 and CDR2 are SGHAT and FQNNGV. V was clipped by 1 base and J by 7 bases, with 17 bases between them. The CDR3 loop spans 15 amino acids. CDR3 nucleotide sequence: TGTGCCAGCAGCTTAGGAGCTGGGGTAGTGTGGGAGCAGTACTTC. Translated, it gives CASSLGAGVVWEQYF.

V is TRBV12-5 and J is TRBJ1-5; no clear D. CDR3 length equals 13 residues. CDR1 and CDR2 from the germline V gene are LGHNT and FRNRAP. V was shortened by 1 base and J by 1 base, with 2 bases between the two germline ends. For the CDR3, the DNA is TGTGCTAGTGGTTTGGACAGCAATCAGCCCCAGCATTTT. Translated: CASGLDSNQPQHF.

The chain uses TRBV4-1 and TRBJ2-7; 9 bases match TRBD1. The CDR3 extends over 13 amino acids. CDR1 and CDR2 from the germline V gene are MGHRA and YSYEKL. The V gene end was trimmed by 5 bases and the J gene end by 4 bases; junction bases not matched to a gene: 3. The CDR3 is CASSWDREYEQYF. The CDR3 region has the DNA TGCGCCAGCAGCTGGGACAGGGAGTACGAGCAGTACTTC.

The chain couples TRBV14 to TRBJ1-2; no clear D. CDR3 length equals 14 residues. V gave up 2 bases and J gave up 2 bases, with 9 bases separating them. Per the germline V gene, CDR1 is SGHDN and CDR2 is FVKESK. CDR3 bases: TGTGCCAGCAGCCAAAAAAACAGCAACTATGGCTACACCTTC. Residues: CASSQKNSNYGYTF.

The rearrangement links TRBV18 to TRBJ2-1; D unclear. The length of the CDR3 is 15 residues. Germline V lookup: CDR1 KGHSH, CDR2 LQKENI. The V and J ends lost 6 bases and 5 bases respectively, with 17 bases between them. In nucleotides, the CDR3 is TGTGCCAGCTCCCCCCTTAGTGGGGTGGACAATGAGCAGTTCTTC. Protein sequence: CASSPLSGVDNEQFF. Variable domain in full (rest from reference TRBV18 and TRBJ2-1): NAGVMQNPRHLVRRRGQEARLRCSPMKGHSHVYWYRQLPEEGLKFMVYLQKENIIDESGMPKERFSAEFPKEGPSILRIQQVVRGDSAAYFCASSPLSGVDNEQFFGPGTRLTVL.

DNA of the CDR3: TGTGCCAGCAGCTTGTCAGGAAATCAGCCCCAGCATTTT. Translation gives CASSLSGNQPQHF. The rearrangement links TRBV5-8 to TRBJ1-5; unclear D gene. The V gene's germline CDR1 is SGHTS and CDR2 YDEGEE. This CDR3 region has 13 residues. Trimming shortened V by 1 base and J by 4 bases, and 6 bases separated the two germline ends. Full variable domain (rest looked up from reference TRBV5-8 and TRBJ1-5): EAGVTQSPTHLIKTRGQQATLRCSPISGHTSVYWYQQALGLGLQFLLWYDEGEERNRGNFPPRFSGRQFPNYSSELNVNALELEDSALYLCASSLSGNQPQHFGDGTRLSIL.

The rearrangement links TRBV19 to TRBJ2-1; D gene unclear. Trimming pared 1 base from V and 2 bases from J, leaving 6 bases between. Germline lookup yields CDR1 LNHDA and CDR2 SQIVND (reference sequence). CDR3 length: 14 residues. The CDR3 DNA reads TGTGCCAGTAGTATAGGACCGGCCTACAATGAGCAGTTCTTC. Translation gives CASSIGPAYNEQFF.